This TCR beta chain emerged from a study of blood T cells in healthy people across ages. The overall study: About one barcoded TCR beta cDNA was captured per two T cells.

Broader study findings: For the donors, CMV status was unknown and possibly confounded expanded clonotype changes. TCR beta diversity, measured per million T cells, fell in a roughly linear way with age.

Then a second PCR, running about 6 to 12 cycles, was carried out with a sample-barcoded 5' primer and a J-beta primer mix. A single record per CDR3 protein comes from TCRdb applying MiXCR to the 5' RACE reads. The table records 700,000 to 950,000 distinct CDR3 sequences, 58% of them present only once. At least 5.5 micrograms of total RNA were extracted per sample. This CDR3 comprises 15 residues. Per the germline V gene, CDR1 is LGHDT and CDR2 is YNNKEL (reference sequence). As for this clonotype: Its antigen is as yet unknown.

The source of this sequence is a man aged 30 to 45 in good health. V and J are TRBV3-1 and TRBJ2-7; 10 nucleotides line up with TRBD1. With the DNA end fitting TRBJ2-5 better, the J assignment may be wrong. Sequenced: blood. The CDR3 here is CASSRQTGGTETQYF. In nucleotides, the CDR3 is TGTGCCAGCAGCCGCCAGACAGGGGGCACAGAGACCCAGTACTTC.